These 12 T cell receptor beta chains were sequenced from one sample in a study of early T cells in non-severe SARS-CoV-2 infection. TCRdb processed the 5' RACE reads anew with MiXCR; each CDR3 protein has one entry. The sample contains 97,000 or so distinct CDR3 sequences, 11% of which appear only once. Here the sequenced sample was whole blood, taken at baseline. The receptor set was obtained from an adult who was a healthcare worker with PCR-confirmed SARS-CoV-2 infection or an uninfected control (not recorded which).

This clonotype was seen many times. The chain has TRBV5-8 and TRBJ1-6; tentative D call: TRBD1 (6 bases). Germline V gene sequence: CDR1 SGHTS, CDR2 YDEGEE. V dropped 4 bases and J dropped 8 bases, with 25 bases sitting between them. CDR3 length: 18 amino acids. The CDR3 DNA follows: TGTGCCAGCAGCCCGGAAAGGGGGGCCTTTAAAGGGCATTCACCCCTCCACTTT. This codes for CASSPERGAFKGHSPLHF. Full variable domain (rest looked up from reference TRBV5-8 and TRBJ1-6): EAGVTQSPTHLIKTRGQQATLRCSPISGHTSVYWYQQALGLGLQFLLWYDEGEERNRGNFPPRFSGRQFPNYSSELNVNALELEDSALYLCASSPERGAFKGHSPLHFGNGTRLTVT.

This chain joins TRBV6-5 and TRBJ2-7; D may be TRBD1 (5 bases). Germline V CDR1 and CDR2: MNHEY, SVGAGI. The CDR3 spans 13 residues. V was shortened by 0 bases and J by 5 bases, with 8 bases between the two germline ends. CDR3 protein: CASSYSQGNEQYF. The CDR3 coding sequence is TGTGCCAGCAGTTACTCCCAGGGCAACGAGCAGTACTTC.

The gene calls are TRBV6-2 or TRBV6-3 and TRBJ2-3; D is unresolved. There are 14 residues in the CDR3. Germline-derived CDR1 and CDR2 are MNHEY and SVGEGT. Trimming removed 6 bases from V and 4 bases from J, with 14 bases in between. CDR3 in amino acids: CASSDAPAADTQYF. The CDR3 bases are TGTGCCAGCAGCGACGCTCCTGCGGCAGATACGCAGTATTTT.

This clonotype occurred many times. The chain uses TRBV29-1 and TRBJ2-5; D possibly uses TRBD1 or TRBD2 (5 bases each). CDR3 size: 12 residues. Germline V CDR1 and CDR2: SQVTM, ANQGSEA. V was shortened by 7 bases and J by 6 bases, with 15 bases between the two germline ends. The CDR3 here is CSAERGLKTQYF. CDR3 DNA: TGCAGCGCCGAACGGGGCCTGAAGACCCAGTACTTC. Supplemented by reference TRBV29-1 and TRBJ2-5, the full variable domain reads SAVISQKPSRDICQRGTSLTIQCQVDSQVTMMFWYRQQPGQSLTLIATANQGSEATYESGFVIDKFPISRPNLTFSTLTVSNMSPEDSSIYLCSAERGLKTQYFGPGTRLLVL.

The chain carries TRBV11-2 and TRBJ2-3, with 7 nucleotides matching TRBD1. The length of the CDR3 is 14 residues. Germline CDR1 SGHAT, CDR2 FQNNGV. Unmatched junction bases numbered 9, after V lost 3 bases and J lost 9 bases. This chain's CDR3 is CASSLYRDSPTQYF. CDR3 in DNA: TGTGCCAGCAGCTTGTACCGGGACAGTCCCACGCAGTATTTT.

The CDR3 coding sequence is TGTGCCAGCAGCTTGGACAAACGAGGGAGGGCCGGCTACAATGAGCAGTTCTTC. Amino acids: CASSLDKRGRAGYNEQFF. The chain carries TRBV5-4 and TRBJ2-1, with 7 bases that match TRBD2. This CDR3 has 18 amino acids. Germline V gives CDR1 SGHNT, CDR2 YYREEE (reference sequence). V was clipped by 0 bases and J by 3 bases; unmatched bases: 12.

This chain uses TRBV10-3 with TRBJ2-1; weak D call: TRBD1 (6 bases). This CDR3 comprises 16 residues. CDR1 and CDR2 from the germline V gene are ENHRY and SYGVKD. V lost 8 bases to trimming and J lost 0 bases, with 17 bases between them. CDR3 loop: CAIGKRDTSSYNEQFF. CDR3 in DNA: TGTGCCATCGGAAAACGGGACACGAGCTCCTACAATGAGCAGTTCTTC.

This clonotype was observed a handful of times. V and J are TRBV20-1 and TRBJ1-5; D ambiguous. The CDR3 is 13 amino acids. Germline CDR1 DFQATT, CDR2 SNEGSKA (reference sequence). V was shortened by 3 bases and J by 2 bases, with 8 bases between the two germline ends. The DNA for the CDR3 is TGCAGTGCTAGTGCCGCAGGCAATCAGCCCCAGCATTTT. Translated, it gives CSASAAGNQPQHF.

A few counts support this clonotype. V and J are TRBV19 and TRBJ1-4; D gene ambiguous. The germline V gene has CDR1 LNHDA and CDR2 SQIVND (reference sequence). CDR3 length: 14 amino acids. Trimming removed 5 bases from V and 6 bases from J, with 13 bases in between. The CDR3 loop reads CASSAGRRYEKLFF. The CDR3 nucleotides are TGTGCCAGTAGTGCGGGAAGGCGGTATGAAAAACTGTTTTTT. The full variable domain, rest sourced from reference TRBV19 and TRBJ1-4, is DGGITQSPKYLFRKEGQNVTLSCEQNLNHDAMYWYRQDPGQGLRLIYYSQIVNDFQKGDIAEGYSVSREKKESFPLTVTSAQKNPTAFYLCASSAGRRYEKLFFGSGTQLSVL.

This clonotype came up a few times. The chain joins TRBV11-3 to TRBJ2-3; 7 bases match TRBD2. The germline gives CDR1 SGHNT, CDR2 YENEEA. Trimming at V came to 2 bases and at J to 2 bases, leaving 4 bases not matched to a gene. This CDR3 is built from 15 residues. The CDR3 DNA sequence: TGTGCCAGCAGCTTACGGCGGGGGACCACAGATACGCAGTATTTT. Protein sequence: CASSLRRGTTDTQYF.

This clonotype was observed many times. This chain joins TRBV20-1 and TRBJ2-1; the D is unclear. Germline CDR1 reads DFQATT; CDR2 reads SNEGSKA (reference sequence). The CDR3 runs 12 residues. V lost 3 bases and J lost 8, with 11 bases in between. CDR3 nucleotide sequence: TGCAGTGCTAGTTCATTGGGCGATGAGCAGTTCTTC. It specifies CSASSLGDEQFF.

This sequence joins TRBV29-1 and TRBJ2-1, with D possibly matching TRBD2 (6 bases). The germline V and J ends were trimmed by 7 bases and 8 bases, with 21 bases remaining between them. This CDR3 contains 14 residues. CDR1 and CDR2 (germline): SQVTM, ANQGSEA. In DNA form, the CDR3 reads TGCAGCGGGAAGGGACTCCTCAACGAAGATGAGCAGTTCTTC. This translates into CSGKGLLNEDEQFF.